This T cell receptor (beta chain) was sequenced in a study of blood T cells in healthy people across ages. Each donor was a healthy Caucasian individual from Russia, aged 6 to 90. This clonotype showed up just a few times. Its antigen is unidentified. Study findings and constraints: Diversity estimated from one million T cells was considered an underestimate. Across the age range, TCR beta diversity per million T cells fell in a roughly linear way. Long-lived donors had more naive CD4+ cells and higher diversity than aged donors.

J gave up 6 bases and V 3 bases, and 8 bases lay outside the gene matches. The CDR3 sequence is 15 residues long. Germline V gives CDR1 KGHDR, CDR2 SFDVKD. Using a J-beta primer mix together with a sample-barcoded 5' primer, a second PCR was run for about 6 to 12 cycles. In TCRdb, the 5' RACE reads were re-called with MiXCR into one record per CDR3 protein. The sample contains roughly 2 million distinct CDR3 sequences, 49% of which appear only once. The origin of this receptor is a woman aged 40 to 50 in good health. Sequencing input: blood. The V and J genes are TRBV24-1 and TRBJ2-7, with 9 bases matching TRBD1. CDR3 bases: TGTGCCACCAGTGATACCGGGACAGGGATTGGCGAGCAGTACTTC. Amino acid sequence: CATSDTGTGIGEQYF.